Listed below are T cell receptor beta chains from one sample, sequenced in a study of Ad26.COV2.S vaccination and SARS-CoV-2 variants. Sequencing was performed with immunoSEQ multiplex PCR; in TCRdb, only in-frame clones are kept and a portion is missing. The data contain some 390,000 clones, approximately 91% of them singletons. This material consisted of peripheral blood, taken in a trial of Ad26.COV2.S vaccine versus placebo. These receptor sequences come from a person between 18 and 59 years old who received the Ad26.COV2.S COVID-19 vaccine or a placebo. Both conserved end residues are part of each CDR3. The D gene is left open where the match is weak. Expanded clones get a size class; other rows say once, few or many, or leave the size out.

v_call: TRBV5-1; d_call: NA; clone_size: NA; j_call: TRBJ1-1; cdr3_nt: TGCGCCAGCAGCCCTGGTATAAACACTGAAGTTTTCTTT; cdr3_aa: CASSPGINTEVFF
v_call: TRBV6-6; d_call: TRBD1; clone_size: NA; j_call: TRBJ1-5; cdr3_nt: TGTGCCAGCAGTTACAGCCAGGGGGCAAGTCAGCCCCAGCATTTT; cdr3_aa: CASSYSQGASQPQHF
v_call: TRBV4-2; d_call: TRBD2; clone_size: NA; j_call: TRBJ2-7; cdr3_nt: TGTGCCAGCAGCCTCGGGACTACCTCCCCCCTCGACGAGCAGTACTTC; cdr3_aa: CASSLGTTSPLDEQYF
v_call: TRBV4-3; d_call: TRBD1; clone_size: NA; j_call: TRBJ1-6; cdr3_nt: TGCGCCAGCAGCCGACGGACAGGCGGTTCACCCCTCCACTTT; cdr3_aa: CASSRRTGGSPLHF
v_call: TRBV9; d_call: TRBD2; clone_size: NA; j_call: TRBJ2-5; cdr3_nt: TGTGCCAGCAGCGTATCAGCGGGAGCTAGCGAGACCCAGTACTTC; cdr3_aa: CASSVSAGASETQYF
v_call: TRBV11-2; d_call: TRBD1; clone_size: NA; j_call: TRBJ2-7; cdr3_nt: TGTGCCAGCAGCTTCACAGGGGGCCTATACGAGCAGTACTTC; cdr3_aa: CASSFTGGLYEQYF
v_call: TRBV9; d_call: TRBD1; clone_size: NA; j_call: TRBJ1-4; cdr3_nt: TGTGCCAGCAGCGGCGGACAGGGAGCATCGACTAATGAAAAACTGTTTTTT; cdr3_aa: CASSGGQGASTNEKLFF
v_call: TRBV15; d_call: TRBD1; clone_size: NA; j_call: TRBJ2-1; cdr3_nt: TGTGCCACCAGCAGAGGCCTCTCACAGGGGGTCAATGAGCAGTTCTTC; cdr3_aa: CATSRGLSQGVNEQFF
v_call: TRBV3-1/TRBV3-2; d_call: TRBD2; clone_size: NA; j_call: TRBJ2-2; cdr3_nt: TGTGCCAGCGGACTAGCGGGATCCCCCGGGGAGCTGTTTTTT; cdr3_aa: CASGLAGSPGELFF
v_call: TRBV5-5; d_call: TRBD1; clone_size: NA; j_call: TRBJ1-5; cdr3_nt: TGTGCCAGCAGCTCTCAACAGGGGAGGAATCAGCCCCAGCATTTT; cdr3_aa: CASSSQQGRNQPQHF
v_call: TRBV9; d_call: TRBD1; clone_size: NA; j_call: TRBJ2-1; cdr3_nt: TGTGCCAGCAGCCAGGGACAGGATAATGAGCAGTTCTTC; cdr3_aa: CASSQGQDNEQFF
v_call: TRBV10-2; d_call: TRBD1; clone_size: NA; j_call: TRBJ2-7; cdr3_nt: TGCGCCAGCAGTTTACTCCGGGACAGCCACTACGAGCAGTACTTC; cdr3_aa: CASSLLRDSHYEQYF
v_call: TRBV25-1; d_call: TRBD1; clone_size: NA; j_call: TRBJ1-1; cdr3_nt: TGTGCCAGCAGCCAACCGGGACAGGGGAGCACTGAAGCTTTCTTT; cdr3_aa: CASSQPGQGSTEAFF
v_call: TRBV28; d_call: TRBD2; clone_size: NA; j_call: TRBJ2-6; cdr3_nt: TGTGCCAGCCGTCTGGGGGGGACTGGGGCCAACGTCCTGACTTTC; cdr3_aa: CASRLGGTGANVLTF
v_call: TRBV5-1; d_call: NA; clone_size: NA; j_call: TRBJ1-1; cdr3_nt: TGCGCCAGCAGCTTGAAGGAAAGGACTGAAGCTTTCTTT; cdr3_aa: CASSLKERTEAFF
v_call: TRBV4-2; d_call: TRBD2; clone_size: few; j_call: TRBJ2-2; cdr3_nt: TGTGCCAGCAGCCAAATAAGCGGGATGAACACCGGGGAGCTGTTTTTT; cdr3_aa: CASSQISGMNTGELFF
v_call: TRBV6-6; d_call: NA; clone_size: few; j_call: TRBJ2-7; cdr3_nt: TGTGCCAGCAGTTATGAGAGCCAGCTGCAGTACTTC; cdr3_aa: CASSYESQLQYF